The 20 T cell receptor beta chains in this list originate from one sample, sequenced in a study of cytomegalovirus exposure and HLA in healthy donors (dated by TCRdb to about 2017). The method behind the library was the immunoSEQ multiplex PCR assay. The table comes from immuneACCESS by way of TCRdb, which keeps in-frame sequences with V and J called. Part of the clones is missing from these tables; in studies checked, under half for an unresolved V gene and the rest for unknown reasons. In all, the sample holds over 200,000 clones, and roughly 84% of those were seen once. Of the sample, 1.5% to 2.5% falls within the top ten clones. Input material: PBMCs. The source of these receptors is a woman aged 18-30 years in good health and CMV-seropositive.

The chain links TRBV27 to TRBJ1-5; the D is unclear. V lost 1 base and J 0 bases, leaving 10 bases between the germline ends. Germline-derived CDR1 and CDR2 are MNHEY and SMNVEV (reference sequence). The CDR3 extends over 16 amino acids. CDR3 amino acids: CASSLWADHSNQPQHF. As DNA, the CDR3 is TGTGCCAGCAGTTTATGGGCAGACCATAGCAATCAGCCCCAGCATTTT.

The V gene is TRBV6-5, the J gene TRBJ1-2, with 8 bases lining up with TRBD1. Trimming removed 4 bases from V and 7 bases from J; junction bases left unmatched: 8. This CDR3 has 14 amino acids. Looked up from germline, CDR1 is MNHEY and CDR2 is SVGAGI. Here the CDR3 DNA reads TGTGCCAGCAGTTCTGCAGGGGGCGCGTTTGGCTACACCTTC. This encodes CASSSAGGAFGYTF.

J is TRBJ1-4 and V is TRBV27; 9 positions agree with TRBD1. V dropped 5 bases and J dropped 8; count of bases not matched to a gene: 9. The CDR3 has 15 residues. From germline, CDR1 is MNHEY and CDR2 SMNVEV (reference sequence). CDR3 sequence reads: CASSEPGQGSEKLFF. Here the CDR3 DNA reads TGTGCCAGCAGTGAGCCGGGACAGGGTAGCGAAAAACTGTTTTTT.

This chain joins TRBV7-8 and TRBJ2-7; 8 positions agree with TRBD2. After removal of 4 bases from V and 3 bases from J, the junction contained 2 bases not matched to a gene. Germline V gene lookup returns CDR1 SGHVS and CDR2 FQNEAQ. The CDR3 runs 13 residues. The CDR3 DNA follows: TGTGCCAGCAGCTCGACTAGCGACTACGAGCAGTACTTC. Protein: CASSSTSDYEQYF.

The rearrangement links TRBV9 to TRBJ2-7, with D tentatively TRBD2 (5 bases). The V gene's germline CDR1 is SGDLS and CDR2 YYNGEE. V was trimmed by 2 bases and J by 6 bases, leaving 15 bases between them. The CDR3 spans 14 residues. CDR3 sequence (DNA): TGTGCCAGCAGCGTTAGGGCGGGCCCCGGCGAGCAGTACTTC. Its protein is CASSVRAGPGEQYF.

This clone was counted between two and nine times. The chain joins TRBV28 to TRBJ2-7, with D possibly being TRBD1 (6 bases). The V gene's germline CDR1 is MDHEN and CDR2 SYDVKM. V was cut by 10 bases and J by 4 bases, with 20 bases left in between. CDR3 size: 14 residues. The CDR3 region has the DNA TGTGCCACCTCGATCCGGGACACCATTTACGAGCAGTACTTC. Its protein product is CATSIRDTIYEQYF.

The chain links TRBV5-1 to TRBJ1-5; no firm D call. The V gene lost 0 bases and the J gene lost 3 bases, with 7 bases spanning the gap. In germline, CDR1 is SGHRS, CDR2 YFSETQ. The CDR3 has 14 amino acids. CDR3 nucleotides: TGCGCCAGCAGCTTGGGGACTCCCAATCAGCCCCAGCATTTT. It yields the protein CASSLGTPNQPQHF.

The J gene is TRBJ1-2, the V gene TRBV7-9; possible D gene TRBD1, 5 bases. CDR1 and CDR2 (germline): SEHNR, FQNEAQ (reference sequence). The CDR3 is 18 amino acids. With 4 bases removed from V and 2 bases from J, the gap between germline ends came to 23 bases. CDR3 sequence: CASSSTTIQEKGNYGYTF. DNA for the CDR3: TGTGCCAGCAGCTCCACAACGATACAGGAGAAGGGGAACTATGGCTACACCTTC.

V gene TRBV7-3 combines with J gene TRBJ1-1; 7 positions agree with TRBD1. The CDR3 runs 14 residues. Germline values: CDR1 SGHTA, CDR2 FQGTGA. V was pared by 5 bases and J by 0 bases, with 3 bases of the junction left unmatched. CDR3 DNA sequence: TGTGCCAGCAGCAAGGACAGGATGAACACTGAAGCTTTCTTT. It yields the protein CASSKDRMNTEAFF.

This sequence joins TRBV5-4 and TRBJ2-1, with 8 bases that match TRBD2. The V gene's germline CDR1 is SGHNT and CDR2 YYREEE (reference sequence). V lost 7 bases, J lost 1 base, and 7 bases stayed unmatched. CDR3 length: 15 residues. CDR3 bases: TGTGCCAGCGGACTAGCAGGAGCTTCCTACAATGAGCAGTTCTTC. Amino acid sequence: CASGLAGASYNEQFF.

This sequence joins TRBV5-1 and TRBJ2-7; tentatively, D is TRBD1 (5 bases). The germline V gene has CDR1 SGHRS and CDR2 YFSETQ. This CDR3 contains 13 residues. V gave up 0 bases and J gave up 3 bases, with 7 bases separating them. The CDR3 coding sequence is TGCGCCAGCAGCTTGGATCAGGGCTACGAGCAGTACTTC. This sequence encodes CASSLDQGYEQYF.

This clone was recorded only once. The V call is TRBV30, the J call TRBJ1-5, with 8 bases fitting TRBD1. Losses at the gene ends were 4 bases for V and 2 bases for J; bases not matched to a gene: 7. The CDR3 contains 15 residues. CDR1 is GTSNPN and CDR2 is SVGIG in the germline V gene (reference sequence). The CDR3 spells CAWMDRVVGNQPQHF. The DNA for the CDR3 is TGTGCCTGGATGGACAGGGTGGTTGGCAATCAGCCCCAGCATTTT.

The chain uses TRBV19 and TRBJ2-1, with 7 nucleotides matching TRBD2. Germline V gives CDR1 LNHDA, CDR2 SQIVND (reference sequence). This CDR3 has 16 amino acids. V gave up 3 bases and J gave up 0 bases; unmatched junction bases: 5. Here the CDR3 reads CASSMSAGSSYNEQFF. The CDR3 coding sequence is TGTGCCAGTAGTATGTCAGCGGGATCCTCCTACAATGAGCAGTTCTTC.

As to this clone: Compared with germline, one end of the junction differs, possibly owing to a read error. The gene calls are TRBV27 and TRBJ1-2, with a tentative D call TRBD1 (5 bases). The CDR3 sequence is 9 residues long. The V gene's germline CDR1 is MNHEY and CDR2 SMNVEV (reference sequence). The CDR3 here is CASSLLGGF. CDR3 nucleotides: TGTGCCAGCAGTTTATTGGGGGGTTTC.

The chain joins TRBV5-5 to TRBJ2-5; 7 bases map to TRBD2. V lost 4 bases, J lost 4 bases, and 10 bases stayed unmatched. The CDR3 is made up of 15 amino acids. CDR1 is SGHKS, CDR2 YYEKEE, per germline (reference sequence). This chain's CDR3 is CASSPQTSRLETQYF. In nucleotides, the CDR3 is TGTGCCAGCAGCCCACAGACTAGCAGGCTAGAGACCCAGTACTTC.

The V and J genes are TRBV7-8 and TRBJ2-7, with 8 bases lining up with TRBD2. With 1 base clipped from V and 2 bases from J, the junction kept 7 bases outside the gene matches. Germline CDR1 and CDR2: SGHVS and FQNEAQ. This CDR3 has 16 residues. The CDR3 nucleotides are TGTGCCAGCAGCTTAGAGGGGACTAGTCCCGCCTACGAGCAGTACTTC. This codes for CASSLEGTSPAYEQYF.

The chain combines TRBV5-1 with TRBJ2-7; perhaps TRBD1 as D (5 bases). Trimming left V 4 bases short and J 5 bases short, with 16 bases between. Germline V gene lookup returns CDR1 SGHRS and CDR2 YFSETQ. This CDR3 has 14 residues. In DNA, the CDR3 is TGCGCCAGCAGCCAGCCAGGGATCGTCCACGAGCAGTACTTC. Protein sequence: CASSQPGIVHEQYF. Full variable domain (remainder filled in from reference TRBV5-1 and TRBJ2-7): KAGVTQTPRYLIKTRGQQVTLSCSPISGHRSVSWYQQTPGQGLQFLFEYFSETQRNKGNFPGRFSGRQFSNSRSEMNVSTLELGDSALYLCASSQPGIVHEQYFGPGTRLTVT.

The genes are TRBV9 and TRBJ2-1; TRBD2 is a possible D gene (6 bases). The V end lost 3 bases, the J end lost 0 bases, and 10 bases lay between the germline ends. This CDR3 region has 15 residues. Germline CDR1 is SGDLS and CDR2 is YYNGEE. Here the CDR3 reads CASSGGVPSYNEQFF. CDR3 DNA: TGTGCCAGCAGCGGGGGGGTCCCCTCCTACAATGAGCAGTTCTTC.

This sequence joins TRBV18 and TRBJ2-7; D gene ambiguous. Per the germline V gene, CDR1 is KGHSH and CDR2 is LQKENI. This CDR3 contains 15 residues. V was shortened by 2 bases and J by 2 bases, with 13 bases between the two germline ends. CDR3 protein: CASSPRSAGTYEQYF. CDR3 nucleotides: TGTGCCAGCTCACCAAGGTCGGCAGGTACCTACGAGCAGTACTTC. The complete variable domain, with remaining parts taken from reference TRBV18 and TRBJ2-7, reads NAGVMQNPRHLVRRRGQEARLRCSPMKGHSHVYWYRQLPEEGLKFMVYLQKENIIDESGMPKERFSAEFPKEGPSILRIQQVVRGDSAAYFCASSPRSAGTYEQYFGPGTRLTVT.

This sequence joins TRBV5-1 and TRBJ1-1; TRBD1 is a possible D gene (5 bases). V was trimmed by 0 bases and J by 2 bases, leaving 8 bases between them. The germline V gene encodes CDR1 SGHRS and CDR2 YFSETQ. CDR3 size: 14 residues. CDR3 coding DNA: TGCGCCAGCAGCTTGGAGGGGCCTAACACTGAAGCTTTCTTT. This sequence encodes CASSLEGPNTEAFF.